What follows are 14 T cell receptor beta chains derived from one specimen sequenced in a study of identical twins. TCRdb re-called the 5' RACE reads with MiXCR, one entry per CDR3 protein. The repertoire holds 1,800,000 or so distinct CDR3 sequences, under 35% seen once, with about 0.3% in the top ten. Sequences were obtained from cord blood. Receptors were obtained from a newborn girl in good health.

The chain is built from TRBV3-1 and TRBJ2-3; D is undetermined. The CDR3 sequence is 14 residues long. The germline V gene encodes CDR1 LGHDT and CDR2 YNNKEL (reference sequence). Trimming shortened V by 2 bases and J by 5 bases, and 11 bases separated the two germline ends. The CDR3: CASSQRARIDTQYF. In nucleotides, the CDR3 is TGTGCCAGCAGCCAACGGGCCCGAATAGATACGCAGTATTTT.

This clonotype was observed a few times. This chain links TRBV2 with TRBJ1-5, with 9 bases identical to TRBD1. The CDR3 runs to 15 residues. Germline assignment: CDR1 SNHLY and CDR2 FYNNEI. The V gene end was trimmed by 4 bases and the J gene end by 3 bases; junction bases not matched to a gene: 4. This chain's CDR3 is CASSGGQGYNQPQHF. The CDR3, as DNA: TGTGCCAGCAGTGGCGGACAGGGGTACAATCAGCCCCAGCATTTT.

The chain has TRBV5-6 and TRBJ2-5; weak D call: TRBD2 (6 bases). CDR3 length: 21 amino acids. Germline V gives CDR1 SGHDT, CDR2 YYEEEE. Trimming took off 2 bases at V and 0 bases at J, with 29 bases between the two ends. DNA for the CDR3: TGTGCCAGCAGCTTTTCTGAATATTCGCCCGATCTAGCGTCGTACCAAGAGACCCAGTACTTC. The encoded protein is CASSFSEYSPDLASYQETQYF.

The chain recombines TRBV3-1 with TRBJ2-3, with D possibly TRBD1 on 6 matching bases. CDR3 length equals 16 residues. The V end was cut by 3 bases, the J end by 3 bases, with 16 bases between. From germline, CDR1 is LGHDT and CDR2 YNNKEL (reference sequence). CDR3 loop: CASSQETFRGTDTQYF. The CDR3 DNA reads as TGTGCCAGCAGCCAGGAAACATTTAGGGGGACAGATACGCAGTATTTT.

In this sample, this clonotype turned up many times. The DNA of the CDR3 is TGCAGCGTTGATGAGACAGGGGGTTACAATGAGCAGTTCTTC. Translated: CSVDETGGYNEQFF. The chain recombines TRBV29-1 with TRBJ2-1; 9 bases fit TRBD1. Germline CDR1 is SQVTM and CDR2 is ANQGSEA. The CDR3 extends over 14 amino acids. Trimming removed 3 bases from V and 4 bases from J; junction bases left unmatched: 4.

The table lists this clonotype with many counts. The gene calls are TRBV12-3 or TRBV12-4 and TRBJ1-2, with 9 positions matching TRBD1. Germline trimming cut 5 bases from V and 6 bases from J; bases unmatched to any gene: 10. CDR3 length: 15 amino acids. The CDR3 DNA reads as TGTGCCAGCAGTCCATCTACAGGGGGCGAGGATGGCTACACCTTC. It yields the protein CASSPSTGGEDGYTF.

The chain employs TRBV20-1 and TRBJ2-3, with D maybe TRBD2 (6 bases). Trimming took 3 bases from V and 4 from J, leaving 14 bases between them. Germline lookup yields CDR1 DFQATT and CDR2 SNEGSKA (reference sequence). This CDR3 has 14 residues. The CDR3 DNA follows: TGCAGTGCTAGGGGTACTAGCCAAGCAGATACGCAGTATTTT. Encoded protein: CSARGTSQADTQYF.

The CDR3 nucleotides read TGTGCCAGCAGCCCTCCCGCGGGGGGAACCTACGAGCAGTACTTC. The encoded protein is CASSPPAGGTYEQYF. The V call is TRBV9, the J call TRBJ2-7, with TRBD2 identical over 8 bases. The V gene end was trimmed by 4 bases and the J gene end by 2 bases; junction bases not matched to a gene: 8. Germline V gives CDR1 SGDLS, CDR2 YYNGEE. CDR3 length equals 15 residues.

V gene TRBV11-2 combines with J gene TRBJ1-4; 8 bases match TRBD1. The CDR3 length is 18 residues. The V gene end was trimmed by 5 bases and the J gene end by 4 bases; junction bases not matched to a gene: 15. The germline V gene encodes CDR1 SGHAT and CDR2 FQNNGV. CDR3 bases: TGTGCCAGCAGCCCTCACGGGCAGGGGGCAGGATTTAATGAAAAACTGTTTTTT. It codes for CASSPHGQGAGFNEKLFF.

J is TRBJ2-1 and V is TRBV4-1, with D possibly matching TRBD1 (6 bases). The CDR3 contains 13 residues. The V and J ends lost 5 bases and 10 bases respectively, with 15 bases between them. Germline V gene data show CDR1 as MGHRA and CDR2 as YSYEKL. DNA for the CDR3: TGCGCCAGCAGCACCGGGACAACCTACGAGCAGTTCTTC. As protein: CASSTGTTYEQFF.

In this sample, this clonotype turned up a few times. The chain employs TRBV28 and TRBJ2-1; 7 bases are a match to TRBD2. The CDR3 is 13 residues long. The V and J ends lost 7 bases and 8 bases, in that order; junction bases with no gene match: 8. CDR1 and CDR2 from the germline V gene are MDHEN and SYDVKM. The CDR3 nucleotides are TGTGCCAGCAAGGGCGGGAGACTCTATGAGCAGTTCTTC. This translates into CASKGGRLYEQFF.

This clonotype was counted many times. The rearrangement joins TRBV6-5 to TRBJ2-3, with D possibly being TRBD2 (6 bases). The CDR3 length is 16 residues. Germline V gives CDR1 MNHEY, CDR2 SVGAGI. The V gene lost 4 bases and the J gene lost 0 bases, with 14 bases spanning the gap. CDR3 sequence (DNA): TGTGCCAGCAGTTGGGACTCACCCCCGAGCACAGATACGCAGTATTTT. It encodes CASSWDSPPSTDTQYF.

Regarding this clonotype: A much larger clone lies one base from this, so it may be a read error. The chain joins TRBV5-1 to TRBJ2-3, with TRBD1 as a possible D gene (5 bases). This CDR3 region has 13 residues. Trimming stripped 6 bases from V and 8 bases from J, with 16 bases between. Looked up from germline, CDR1 is SGHRS and CDR2 is YFSETQ. Written as DNA, the CDR3 is TGCGCCAGCAAACAGGATGGACAAGTTACGCAGTATTTT. Translation gives CASKQDGQVTQYF. The variable domain in full, with the rest retrieved from reference TRBV5-1 and TRBJ2-3, is KAGVTQTPRYLIKTRGQQVTLSCSPISGHRSVSWYQQTPGQGLQFLFEYFSETQRNKGNFPGRFSGRQFSNSRSEMNVSTLELGDSALYLCASKQDGQVTQYFGPGTRLTVL.

The V gene is TRBV5-1, the J gene TRBJ1-2; tentatively, D is TRBD1 (5 bases). The CDR3 covers 15 residues. V was trimmed by 1 base and J by 1 base, leaving 11 bases between them. CDR1 SGHRS and CDR2 YFSETQ come from the germline V gene. The CDR3 DNA reads TGCGCCAGCAGCTTGAGAGGGGACTTTAACTATGGCTACACCTTC. This encodes CASSLRGDFNYGYTF.